Given below is one TCR beta chain in context. This entry is derived from a study of cytomegalovirus exposure and HLA in healthy donors. PCR involved 60 Vbeta and 13 Jbeta primers. Clones were read by immunoSEQ multiplex PCR, and TCRdb kept only the in-frame ones, dropping some. The sample gives about 200,000 clones, around 79% of which show up once; more than 1.5% is in the top ten. From germline, CDR1 is LGHNA and CDR2 YNFKEQ. J lost 5 bases, V lost 1 base, and 14 bases had no gene match. The CDR3 contains 17 residues. The clonotype was recovered from a man aged 18-30 years in good health and CMV-seronegative. V gene TRBV4-2 combines with J gene TRBJ2-7; 7 positions agree with TRBD2. Sequencing was done on a sample of PBMCs. The CDR3 loop reads CASSQARAGPLPNEQYF. CDR3 in DNA: TGTGCCAGCAGCCAAGCCCGAGCGGGGCCACTACCTAACGAGCAGTACTTC.